This TCR beta chain was recorded in a study of blood T cell repertoires in COVID-19. Study-wide background: The United States, Italy and Spain supplied acute and convalescent COVID-19 samples. Nucleic acid was either cDNA or gDNA, and it came from T cells, B-cell-depleted T cells, or PBMCs.

Participants were aged roughly 18 to 90 years, lived in roughly 25 US areas, and enrolled virtually. The study assigned cohorts using participant-reported clinical history. In this sample, this clone turned up a few times. Germline CDR1 SGHNT, CDR2 YENEEA. Trimming shortened V by 4 bases and J by 7 bases, and 11 bases separated the two germline ends. This CDR3 comprises 13 residues. Sequenced by immunoSEQ multiplex PCR; TCRdb stores in-frame clones only, minus some. The sample has 150,000 to 200,000 clones, roughly 80% seen once. The V gene is TRBV11-3, the J gene TRBJ2-1; a weak D match, TRBD1 (5 bases). The sequenced material came from PBMCs or T cells enriched from blood (not recorded which). The source of this sequence is a woman aged 35 to 49 with acute COVID-19. The DNA of the CDR3 is TGTGCCAGCAGCTCCAGGGAAAAAAATGAGCAGTTCTTC. Translated: CASSSREKNEQFF.